This T cell receptor (beta chain) was sequenced in a study of cytomegalovirus exposure and HLA in healthy donors. Amplification used 60 Vbeta primers and 13 Jbeta primers. The assay was immunoSEQ multiplex PCR, and TCRdb's table has in-frame clones only and misses some. The sample includes under 130,000 clones, about 78% of them seen just once. V was shortened by 6 bases and J by 3 bases, with 9 bases between the two germline ends. The CDR3 has 13 amino acids. CDR1 is MDHEN, CDR2 SYDVKM, per germline. The receptor's source is a man aged 30 to 45 in good health and CMV-seronegative. Sequencing was carried out using PBMCs. The rearrangement links TRBV28 to TRBJ1-3; D not certain. CDR3 residues: CASRSRGGNTIYF. CDR3 in DNA: TGTGCCAGCAGATCCCGAGGTGGAAACACCATATATTTT.